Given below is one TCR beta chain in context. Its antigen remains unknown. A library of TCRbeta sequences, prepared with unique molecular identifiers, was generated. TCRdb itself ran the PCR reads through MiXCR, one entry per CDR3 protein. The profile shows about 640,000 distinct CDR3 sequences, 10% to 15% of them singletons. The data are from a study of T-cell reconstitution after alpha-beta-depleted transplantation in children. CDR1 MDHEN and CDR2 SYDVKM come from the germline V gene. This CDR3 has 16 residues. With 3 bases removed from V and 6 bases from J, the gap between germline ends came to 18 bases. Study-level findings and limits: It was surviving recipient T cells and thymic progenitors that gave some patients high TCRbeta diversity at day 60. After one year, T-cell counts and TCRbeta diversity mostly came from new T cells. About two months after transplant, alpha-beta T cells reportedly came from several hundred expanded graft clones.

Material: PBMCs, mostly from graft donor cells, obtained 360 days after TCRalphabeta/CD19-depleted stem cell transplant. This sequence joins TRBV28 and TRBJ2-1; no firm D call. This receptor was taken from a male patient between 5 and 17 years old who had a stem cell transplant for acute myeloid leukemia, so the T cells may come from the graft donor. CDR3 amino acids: CASSFRPFSTVNEQFF. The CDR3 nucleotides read TGTGCCAGCAGTTTTCGACCATTCAGCACAGTCAATGAGCAGTTCTTC. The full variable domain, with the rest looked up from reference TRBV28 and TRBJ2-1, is DVKVTQSSRYLVKRTGEKVFLECVQDMDHENMFWYRQDPGLGLRLIYFSYDVKMKEKGDIPEGYSVSREKKERFSLILESASTNQTSMYLCASSFRPFSTVNEQFFGPGTRLTVL.